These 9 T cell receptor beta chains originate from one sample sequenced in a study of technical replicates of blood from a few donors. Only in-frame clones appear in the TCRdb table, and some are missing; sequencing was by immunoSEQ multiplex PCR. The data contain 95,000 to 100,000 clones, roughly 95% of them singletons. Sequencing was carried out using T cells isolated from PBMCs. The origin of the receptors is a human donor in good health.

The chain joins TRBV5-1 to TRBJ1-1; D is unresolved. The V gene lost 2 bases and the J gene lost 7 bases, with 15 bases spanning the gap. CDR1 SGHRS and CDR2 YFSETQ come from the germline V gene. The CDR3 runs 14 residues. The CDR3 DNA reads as TGCGCCAGCAGCTTCGAAGCGGGGATAGGTGAAGCTTTCTTT. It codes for CASSFEAGIGEAFF.

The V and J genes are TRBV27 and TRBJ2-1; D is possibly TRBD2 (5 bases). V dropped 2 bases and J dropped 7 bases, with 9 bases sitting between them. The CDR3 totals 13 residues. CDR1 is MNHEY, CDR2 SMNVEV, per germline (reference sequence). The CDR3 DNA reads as TGTGCCAGCAGTTTACTAGCCTGGAATGAGCAGTTCTTC. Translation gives CASSLLAWNEQFF.

CDR3 residues: CASSPGLAGATYEQYF. CDR3 coding DNA: TGTGCCAGCAGCCCCGGTCTGGCAGGGGCCACCTACGAGCAGTACTTC. J is TRBJ2-7 and V is TRBV7-7; TRBD1 might be the D (6 bases). V lost 5 bases to trimming and J lost 2 bases, with 19 bases between them. The length of the CDR3 is 16 residues. Germline CDR1 is SSHAT and CDR2 is FNYEAQ (reference sequence).

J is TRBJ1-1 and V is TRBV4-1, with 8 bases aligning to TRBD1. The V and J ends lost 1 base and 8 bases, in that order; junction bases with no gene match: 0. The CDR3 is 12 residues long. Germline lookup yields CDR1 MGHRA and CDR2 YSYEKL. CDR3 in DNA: TGCGCCAGCAGCCAAGCAGGGGGCGAAGCTTTCTTT. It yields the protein CASSQAGGEAFF.

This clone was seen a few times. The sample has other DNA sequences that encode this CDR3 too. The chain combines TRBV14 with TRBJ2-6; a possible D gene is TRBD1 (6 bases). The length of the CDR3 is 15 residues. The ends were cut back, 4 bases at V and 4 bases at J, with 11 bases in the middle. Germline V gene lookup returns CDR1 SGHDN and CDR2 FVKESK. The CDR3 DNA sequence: TGTGCCAGCAGCCTACAGGGACCCGGGGCCAACGTCCTGACTTTC. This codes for CASSLQGPGANVLTF.

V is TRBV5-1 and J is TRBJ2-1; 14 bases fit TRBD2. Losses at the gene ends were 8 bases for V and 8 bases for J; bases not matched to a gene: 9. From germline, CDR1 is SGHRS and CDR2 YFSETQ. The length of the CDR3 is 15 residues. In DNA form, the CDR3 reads TGCGCCAGTCGGCAGCCGGGACTAGCGGGGGATGAGCAGTTCTTC. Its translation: CASRQPGLAGDEQFF.

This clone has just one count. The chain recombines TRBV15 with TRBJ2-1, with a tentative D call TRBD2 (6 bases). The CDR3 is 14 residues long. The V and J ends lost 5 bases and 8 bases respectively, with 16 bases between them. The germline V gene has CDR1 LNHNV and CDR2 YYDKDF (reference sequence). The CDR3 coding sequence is TGTGCCACCAGCGTCCGGGACTCGCCCCATGAGCAGTTCTTC. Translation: CATSVRDSPHEQFF. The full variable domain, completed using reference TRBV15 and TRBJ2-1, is DAMVIQNPRYQVTQFGKPVTLSCSQTLNHNVMYWYQQKSSQAPKLLFHYYDKDFNNEADTPDNFQSRRPNTSFCFLDIRSPGLGDTAMYLCATSVRDSPHEQFFGPGTRLTVL.

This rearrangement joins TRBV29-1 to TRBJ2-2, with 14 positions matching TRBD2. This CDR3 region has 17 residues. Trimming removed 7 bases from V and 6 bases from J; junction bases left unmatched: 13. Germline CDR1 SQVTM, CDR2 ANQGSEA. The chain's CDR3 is CSALMELGLAGAGELFF. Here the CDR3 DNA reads TGCAGCGCTTTAATGGAATTGGGACTAGCGGGAGCCGGGGAGCTGTTTTTT.

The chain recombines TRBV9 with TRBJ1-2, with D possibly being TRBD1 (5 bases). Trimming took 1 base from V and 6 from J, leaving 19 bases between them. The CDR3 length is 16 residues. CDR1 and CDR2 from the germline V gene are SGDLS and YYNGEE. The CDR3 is CASSVSPRRGRDGYTF. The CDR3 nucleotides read TGTGCCAGCAGCGTATCCCCACGGAGGGGAAGGGATGGCTACACCTTC.